The T cell receptor beta chain described here comes from a study of blood T cell repertoires in COVID-19. The wider study: Acute-phase and convalescent COVID-19 samples originated in the United States, Italy and Spain. PBMCs, B-cell-depleted T cells, or T cells were the source of the cDNA or gDNA that made up the material.

Generated by immunoSEQ multiplex PCR, the TCRdb table keeps only in-frame clones and is missing some. This table has approximately 470,000 clones, 75% to 90% appearing once. J was trimmed by 0 bases and V by 4 bases; bases with no gene match: 14. Germline loops: CDR1 MNHEY, CDR2 SVGEGT. CDR3 length: 19 residues. The clonotype originates from a human donor in a cohort sampled during active COVID-19. The chain employs TRBV6-2 or TRBV6-3 and TRBJ2-7; 11 nucleotides agree with TRBD1. The sequenced material came from peripheral blood. The CDR3: CASSWDRGRTAGGSYEQYF. The CDR3 DNA reads TGTGCCAGCAGTTGGGACAGGGGGAGAACTGCGGGAGGCTCCTACGAGCAGTACTTC.